This T cell receptor (beta chain) appears in the sequencing data of a study of cytomegalovirus exposure and HLA in healthy donors. Broader study findings: When a later analysis was performed, an Asian-associated ancestry cluster reportedly had fewer N-insertions than the approximately 690-donor mean. Analysis was performed later, and it showed HLA-associated TCR beta chains to be more clonally expanded than equally common others. An analysis that came later showed most CMV-associated TCR beta chains appearing HLA-restricted.

This clone came up once. Its antigen is unknown. All the people who gave samples were healthy bone marrow donors. In the PCR, 60 Vbeta and 13 Jbeta primers were used. Only in-frame clones appear in the TCRdb table, and some are missing; sequencing was by immunoSEQ multiplex PCR. The profile shows approximately 200,000 clones, roughly four fifths of them singletons. This CDR3 region has 13 residues. Looked up from germline, CDR1 is SGHRS and CDR2 is YFSETQ. V lost 7 bases and J 8 bases, leaving 15 bases between the germline ends. The specimen was PBMCs. The chain links TRBV5-1 to TRBJ1-4; D gene uncertain. The TCR was taken from a woman aged 18-29 years in good health and CMV-seropositive. CDR3 residues: CASGGGSGEKLFF. Here the CDR3 DNA reads TGCGCCAGCGGAGGCGGCTCGGGGGAAAAACTGTTTTTT.